A few counts support the clone carrying this TCR beta chain. As yet, its antigen is unknown. The assay was immunoSEQ multiplex PCR, and TCRdb's table has in-frame clones only and misses some. The sample shows roughly 75,000 clones, 86% of them seen only once. These data originate in a study of OX40 agonist ivuxolimab in advanced cancers. The study's findings and limits: The mean number of expanded clones was higher in CD8+ T cells than in CD4+.

The ends were cut back, 4 bases at V and 9 bases at J, with 22 bases in the middle. CDR1 and CDR2 (germline): SGHNT, YYREEE (reference sequence). The CDR3 covers 15 residues. The clonotype originates from an adult with an advanced solid tumor such as melanoma, head and neck, liver or kidney cancer. This chain connects TRBV5-4 to TRBJ1-2; D is perhaps TRBD1 (5 bases). The sample in question was CD4+ or CD8+ T cells sorted from blood, obtained in a trial of the OX40 agonist ivuxolimab. This CDR3 is CASSRPGTADESYTF. CDR3 coding DNA: TGTGCCAGCAGCCGCCCCGGGACGGCGGATGAGAGCTACACCTTC.